This TCR beta chain was identified in a study of T cells in Graves' hyperthyroidism and ophthalmopathy. Overall study: Peripheral blood was secured at the point of initial diagnosis, before any treatment. General study points: Most thyroid-expanded clonotypes above 0.001 were also found in blood. By a 13 V-J model, ophthalmopathy was set apart from stable hyperthyroidism.

This clonotype was seen repeatedly, ten times or more. Its antigen is not identified. PBMCs came from over 8.5 ml fresh peripheral blood. Researchers took RNA transcripts and amplified the TCR beta CDR3 regions from them. Primed by the HTBI set, a first-round RT-PCR was run on the TCR CDR3. Each CDR3 protein gets one entry after TCRdb re-called the multiplex PCR reads with MiXCR. The sample shows fewer than 500,000 distinct CDR3 sequences, 14% to 15% of them seen only once. Germline trimming cut 3 bases from V and 8 bases from J; bases unmatched to any gene: 7. Germline values: CDR1 KGHSH, CDR2 LQKENI. The CDR3 contains 14 residues.

V usage is TRBV18 and J usage is TRBJ1-2; 9 bases are shared with TRBD1. This TCR was sampled from a man between 18 and 29 years old with Graves' ophthalmopathy. Sequenced input: blood. The chain's CDR3 is CASSPSGQGNGYTF. CDR3 nucleotide sequence: TGTGCCAGCTCACCGTCGGGACAGGGAAACGGCTACACCTTC.